These T cell receptor beta chains were read from a single sample in a study of T cell changes during pregnancy in multiple sclerosis. Assay used: immunoSEQ multiplex PCR; TCRdb lists only in-frame clones, some missing. The sample carries 40,000 to 50,000 clones, roughly 93% recorded once. The sequencing used CD8+ T cells from peripheral blood mononuclear cells, collected in the third trimester of pregnancy. These receptors came from a female donor with multiple sclerosis, enrolled in a pregnancy study. The CDR3 runs from the conserved cysteine through the conserved F or W. The D gene is left open where the match is weak. Expanded clones are given a class, and other clones once, few, many or no size at all.

TRBJ2-3 . TRBV7-9 TRBD2 CASSSPPGLATDTQYF TGTGCCAGCAGCTCCCCACCGGGACTAGCCACAGATACGCAGTATTTT
TRBJ2-1 . TRBV6-6 . CASSYSIASAYNEQFF TGTGCCAGCAGTTACTCGATTGCCAGTGCTTACAATGAGCAGTTCTTC
TRBJ1-1 . TRBV5-8 . CASNMEGRTEAFF TGTGCCAGCAACATGGAGGGACGCACTGAAGCTTTCTTT
TRBJ2-5 . TRBV6-1 . CASSDGLGRGVETQYF TGTGCCAGCAGTGATGGTCTCGGCAGGGGGGTAGAGACCCAGTACTTC
TRBJ1-1 few TRBV7-6 . CASSFPGTEAFF TGTGCCAGCAGCTTTCCAGGGACTGAAGCTTTCTTT
TRBJ2-1 . TRBV11-3 . CASSSGTSYYNEQFF TGTGCCAGCAGCTCCGGGACTTCTTACTACAATGAGCAGTTCTTC
TRBJ2-2 . TRBV9 TRBD2 CASSVGTSGRASPGELFF TGTGCCAGCAGCGTGGGGACTAGCGGGAGGGCCAGTCCCGGGGAGCTGTTTTTT
TRBJ1-4 once TRBV4-1 . CASSQRGPGEKLFF TGCGCCAGCAGCCAAAGAGGGCCGGGGGAAAAACTGTTTTTT
TRBJ2-5 few TRBV14 TRBD1 CASSPGQQETQYF TGTGCCAGCAGCCCGGGACAGCAAGAGACCCAGTACTTC
TRBJ2-7 . TRBV10-1 TRBD2 CASSGRPRLAGAYEQYF TGCGCCAGCAGTGGACGACCCAGACTAGCGGGAGCCTACGAGCAGTACTTC
TRBJ2-5 . TRBV7-9 . CASSATGQETQYF TGTGCCAGCAGCGCGACAGGACAAGAGACCCAGTACTTC
TRBJ2-2 . TRBV6-5 . CASSSSVANTGELFF TGTGCCAGCAGTTCGTCGGTGGCGAACACCGGGGAGCTGTTTTTT
TRBJ2-1 . TRBV2 TRBD2 CASSEGLAGVEREFF TGTGCCAGCAGTGAAGGACTAGCGGGAGTTGAGAGGGAGTTCTTC
TRBJ1-1 . TRBV6-6 . CATAERANTEAFF TGTGCCACCGCCGAGCGGGCGAACACTGAAGCTTTCTTT
TRBJ2-7 . TRBV11-2 TRBD2 CASSLEPSGRAYEQYF TGTGCCAGCAGCTTAGAGCCTAGCGGGAGGGCTTACGAGCAGTACTTC
TRBJ2-1 . TRBV9 . CASSVAVQDNEQFF TGTGCCAGCAGCGTAGCTGTACAAGACAATGAGCAGTTCTTC
TRBJ2-7 . TRBV19 TRBD2 CASGPYAGVPHEQYF TGTGCCAGTGGGCCCTATGCGGGAGTCCCCCACGAGCAGTACTTC
TRBJ1-5 . TRBV6-5 . CASKMGDASHQPQHF TGTGCCAGCAAGATGGGAGATGCATCTCATCAGCCCCAGCATTTT
TRBJ1-1 . TRBV5-6 TRBD1 CASSPNTDRFMNTEAFF TGTGCCAGCAGCCCGAATACGGACAGGTTCATGAACACTGAAGCTTTCTTT
TRBJ2-1 . TRBV30 . CACELYDEQFF TGTGCCTGTGAACTTTACGATGAGCAGTTCTTC
TRBJ1-3 . TRBV14 . CASSQWTVKDTIYF TGTGCCAGCAGTCAATGGACAGTCAAAGACACCATATATTTT
TRBJ2-3 . TRBV9 . CASSVAGTDTQYF TGTGCCAGCAGCGTAGCCGGCACAGATACGCAGTATTTT
TRBJ2-7 . TRBV14 . CASSQDFNRGYEQYF TGTGCCAGCAGCCAAGACTTTAATAGGGGATACGAGCAGTACTTC
TRBJ2-7 . TRBV2 . CASLRGRSYEQYF TGTGCCAGCCTCCGGGGAAGGTCCTACGAGCAGTACTTC
TRBJ1-2 . TRBV6-1 . CASRTAYGYTF TGTGCCAGCAGGACAGCCTATGGCTACACCTTC
TRBJ2-5 . TRBV2 TRBD1 CASSVSQTGGGQETQYF TGTGCCAGCAGTGTGTCCCAAACAGGGGGCGGCCAAGAGACCCAGTACTTC
TRBJ2-3 . TRBV29-1 . CSVEASSASTDTQYF TGCAGCGTTGAAGCGTCTAGCGCCAGCACAGATACGCAGTATTTT